This T cell receptor (beta chain) was documented in a study of cytomegalovirus exposure and HLA in healthy donors. Points from the study as a whole: A later analysis found most CMV-associated TCR beta chains apparently HLA-restricted. Three CMV-associated chains proved CMV antigen-specific in vitro. Across donors, sequencing depth was assumed by presence/absence analyses to be roughly uniform.

A remark on this clone: Antigen unknown.

Use of 60 Vbeta and 13 Jbeta primers characterized the PCR. Some clones are missing from TCRdb's copy, which holds only in-frame ones; the method was immunoSEQ multiplex PCR. The data hold tens of thousands of clones, with around three quarters observed a single time. The sequence was collected from a man aged 30 to 39 in good health and CMV-seronegative. Sequencing was performed on PBMCs.

CDR3 sequence reads: CASSTGGWVAGANVLTF. CDR3 DNA: TGTGCCAGCAGCACAGGGGGGTGGGTGGCGGGGGCCAACGTCCTGACTTTC. V usage is TRBV7-8 and J usage is TRBJ2-6; 8 bases agree with TRBD1. The V segment lost 5 bases and the J segment 4 bases; nucleotides outside the gene matches: 10. CDR3 size: 17 residues. Germline lookup yields CDR1 SGHVS and CDR2 FQNEAQ.